Listed below are T cell receptor beta chains from one sample, sequenced in a study of shared clonotypes between healthy human individuals. Libraries were prepared by immunoSEQ multiplex PCR; TCRdb keeps only in-frame clonotypes and omits some of them. The sample consists of around 600,000 clones, roughly 95% of them appearing once. The specimen was naive CD8+ T cells sorted from blood. These receptors were collected from a woman younger than 45 in good health. Both conserved end residues are part of each CDR3. A D gene is named only where the DNA matches it firmly. Clone size is stated in some rows and not others, as once, few, many or a class when expanded.

TRBV28	TRBJ2-3	.	.	CASSLGPQEGEDTQYF	TGTGCCAGCAGTTTAGGCCCCCAGGAGGGAGAAGATACGCAGTATTTT
TRBV9	TRBJ1-5	.	.	CASGGAGDQPQHF	TGTGCCAGCGGGGGGGCTGGAGATCAGCCCCAGCATTTT
TRBV4-1	TRBJ2-7	few	TRBD2	CASSQGAGGYYEQYF	TGCGCCAGCAGCCAAGGAGCGGGAGGTTACTACGAGCAGTACTTC
TRBV2	TRBJ2-3	.	TRBD1	CASRTPRTGGLISTDTQYF	TGTGCCAGCAGGACGCCTCGGACAGGGGGACTAATTAGCACAGATACGCAGTATTTT
TRBV7-9	TRBJ2-1	.	.	CASSLGRLNEQFF	TGTGCCAGCAGCTTAGGCCGGTTAAATGAGCAGTTCTTC
TRBV5-6	TRBJ2-7	once	.	CASSHEGLMDSSSYEQYF	TGTGCCAGCAGCCACGAGGGACTAATGGACAGCAGCTCCTACGAGCAGTACTTC
TRBV7-2	TRBJ2-7	.	.	CASSLDSWVSSSYEQYF	TGTGCCAGCAGCTTAGATTCGTGGGTCTCTTCCTCCTACGAGCAGTACTTC
TRBV19	TRBJ2-7	.	.	CASSIDNSGYYEQYF	TGTGCCAGTAGTATAGATAACTCAGGGTACTACGAGCAGTACTTC
TRBV19	TRBJ2-7	.	.	CASTSPRIGFKGQYF	TGTGCCAGTACCTCACCTAGAATTGGTTTCAAGGGGCAGTACTTC
TRBV27	TRBJ2-2	.	.	CASTSQGELFF	TGTGCCAGCACCTCTCAGGGGGAGCTGTTTTTT
TRBV21-1	TRBJ2-4	.	.	CASSKKRGLLAKNIQYF	TGTGCCAGCAGCAAAAAAAGGGGGCTTCTAGCCAAAAACATTCAGTACTTC
TRBV6-5	TRBJ1-4	.	TRBD1	CASSDGQGSEKLFF	TGTGCCAGCAGTGACGGACAGGGTTCTGAAAAACTGTTTTTT
TRBV9	TRBJ2-3	.	.	CASSADGDTQYF	TGTGCCAGCAGCGCGGATGGAGATACGCAGTATTTT
TRBV14	TRBJ2-7	.	TRBD1	CASSQDERRDRESFSSYEQYF	TGTGCCAGCAGCCAAGACGAGAGACGGGACAGGGAGTCATTTTCCTCCTACGAGCAGTACTTC
TRBV19	TRBJ2-3	.	.	CASSPQGWQAEADTQYF	TGTGCCAGTAGTCCCCAAGGTTGGCAGGCTGAAGCAGATACGCAGTATTTT
TRBV28	TRBJ1-5	.	.	CASSRERRTNQPQHF	TGTGCCAGCAGCAGAGAAAGACGGACAAATCAGCCCCAGCATTTT
TRBV6-1	TRBJ1-4	.	.	CASSESIGEGDEKLFF	TGTGCCAGCAGTGAATCGATAGGGGAGGGCGATGAAAAACTGTTTTTT
TRBV9	TRBJ2-1	.	.	CASSGPVNNEQFF	TGTGCCAGCAGTGGTCCCGTGAACAATGAGCAGTTCTTC
TRBV27	TRBJ2-7	.	TRBD2	CASRLLAGPSREQYF	TGTGCCAGCAGGCTACTAGCGGGGCCCTCTCGGGAGCAGTACTTC
TRBV5-4	TRBJ2-5	.	TRBD1	CASSLVGTAKETQYF	TGTGCCAGCAGCTTGGTTGGGACAGCGAAAGAGACCCAGTACTTC
TRBV28	TRBJ2-1	.	.	CASTALGGDEQFF	TGTGCCAGCACCGCCCTTGGCGGCGATGAGCAGTTCTTC
TRBV27	TRBJ2-1	.	.	CASKGGNEQFF	TGTGCCAGCAAGGGGGGAAATGAGCAGTTCTTC
TRBV7-6	TRBJ2-5	.	.	CASSLPTMAAETQYF	TGTGCCAGCAGCTTACCGACCATGGCGGCAGAGACCCAGTACTTC
TRBV7-9	TRBJ2-7	.	TRBD1	CATPGRGLHEQYF	TGTGCCACCCCCGGCAGGGGGCTCCACGAGCAGTACTTC
TRBV7-6	TRBJ2-5	.	TRBD1	CASSHRQGHTGETQYF	TGTGCCAGCAGCCATAGACAGGGGCATACAGGAGAGACCCAGTACTTC
TRBV28	TRBJ2-5	.	TRBD2	CASSETSARNQETQYF	TGTGCCAGCAGTGAGACTAGCGCACGTAACCAAGAGACCCAGTACTTC
TRBV5-6	TRBJ2-6	.	.	CASSHRRGANVLTF	TGTGCCAGCAGCCATAGAAGGGGGGCCAACGTCCTGACTTTC
TRBV11-2	TRBJ2-1	.	.	CASSQINYNEQFF	TGTGCCAGCAGCCAAATTAACTACAATGAGCAGTTCTTC
TRBV10-1	TRBJ2-7	.	.	CASSDGSVYEQYF	TGCGCCAGCAGTGACGGGAGTGTCTACGAGCAGTACTTC
TRBV19	TRBJ2-6	.	.	CASSIVGLFSGANVLTF	TGTGCCAGTAGTATAGTTGGGCTATTCTCTGGGGCCAACGTCCTGACTTTC
TRBV5-1	TRBJ2-7	.	TRBD1	CASSWTGSYEQYF	TGCGCCAGCAGCTGGACAGGGTCCTACGAGCAGTACTTC
TRBV2	TRBJ1-3	.	.	CASSEAHWTDLSGNTIYF	TGTGCCAGCAGTGAAGCCCACTGGACGGACCTCTCTGGAAACACCATATATTTT
TRBV9	TRBJ2-6	once	.	CASSVWGNSGANVLTF	TGTGCCAGCAGCGTATGGGGGAACTCTGGGGCCAACGTCCTGACTTTC
TRBV5-4	TRBJ2-7	.	TRBD2	CASSYSGSLPEQYF	TGTGCCAGCAGCTATAGCGGGAGCCTCCCCGAGCAGTACTTC
TRBV7-2	TRBJ1-2	.	.	CASSPKGVYRSGYTF	TGTGCCAGCAGCCCTAAGGGTGTATATAGGAGTGGCTACACCTTC
TRBV5-4	TRBJ1-2	.	.	CASSWAGSTAYGYTF	TGTGCCAGCAGCTGGGCGGGCAGCACCGCCTATGGCTACACCTTC
TRBV5-1	TRBJ1-1	.	.	CAEPPPNTEAFF	TGCGCCGAGCCGCCACCGAACACTGAAGCTTTCTTT
TRBV13	TRBJ1-6	.	.	CASRPGTENSPLHF	TGTGCCAGCAGGCCCGGGACGGAAAATTCACCCCTCCACTTT
TRBV9	TRBJ2-7	.	TRBD2	CASSTRGGGQYEQYF	TGTGCCAGCAGCACCCGGGGGGGAGGGCAATACGAGCAGTACTTC
TRBV5-8	TRBJ2-3	.	.	CASSSSTDTQYF	TGTGCCAGCAGCTCTAGCACAGATACGCAGTATTTT
TRBV9	TRBJ2-1	.	.	CASSANALFLLF	TGTGCCAGCAGCGCAAATGCTCTATTTCTCCTCTTC